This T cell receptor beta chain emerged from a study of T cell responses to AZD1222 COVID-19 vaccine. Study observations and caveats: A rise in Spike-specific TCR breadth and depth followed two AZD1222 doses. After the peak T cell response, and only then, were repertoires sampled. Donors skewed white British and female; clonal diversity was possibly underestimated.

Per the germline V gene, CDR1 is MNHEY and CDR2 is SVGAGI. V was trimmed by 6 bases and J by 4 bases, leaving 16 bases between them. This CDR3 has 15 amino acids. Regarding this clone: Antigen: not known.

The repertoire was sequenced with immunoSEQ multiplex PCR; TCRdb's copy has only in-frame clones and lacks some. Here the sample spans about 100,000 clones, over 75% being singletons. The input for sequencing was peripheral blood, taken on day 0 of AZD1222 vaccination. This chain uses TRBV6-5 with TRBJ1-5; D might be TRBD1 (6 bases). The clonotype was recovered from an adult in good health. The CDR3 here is CASRPTGHDNQPQHF. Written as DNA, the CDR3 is TGTGCCAGCAGACCTACGGGACACGATAATCAGCCCCAGCATTTT.